This T cell receptor beta chain stems from a study of monozygotic twins with inflammatory bowel disease. On this clonotype itself: Its target is unknown.

The authors ran two nested PCRs of approximately 16 and 10 cycles on TCRalpha and TCRbeta cDNA. TCRdb derives one entry per CDR3 protein from the 5' RACE reads, leaving out DNA. This repertoire includes about 210,000 distinct CDR3 sequences. Study-level findings and limits: With inverse Simpson as the measure, TCRbeta diversity was lower in IBD patients than in healthy co-twins. Neither one strong signal nor one clonotype associated with IBD was supported. Patient repertoires may have gained variability from differing immunosuppressive treatments.

This receptor was identified in a human donor with ulcerative colitis or Crohn's disease, or a healthy co-twin of an affected twin (not recorded which). Source material: blood.

CDR3: CASSVQGGHYEQYF. The chain combines TRBV7-2 with TRBJ2-7; there is no DNA to check the TCRdb D call of TRBD1. Germline V CDR1 and CDR2: SGHTA, FQGNSA. The CDR3 has 14 residues.